The clone carrying this TCR beta chain was seen at least ten times. The entry originates in a study of beta chain features in type 1 diabetes. Isolated RNA was reverse transcribed in full, so expressed TCRB transcripts were sequenced. Sequencing used immunoSEQ multiplex PCR; TCRdb keeps in-frame clones, though not all of them. The profile shows 200,000 to 250,000 clones, roughly 10% of them singletons. This sequence originates from a man between 18 and 29 years old in good health. The sample comprised central memory CD4+ T cells from blood.

The CDR3 reads CASSPPGPGWETQYF. DNA of the CDR3: TGTGCCAGCAGCCCGCCAGGGCCAGGGTGGGAGACCCAGTACTTC. The V call is TRBV7-2, the J call TRBJ2-5; maybe TRBD1 (5 bases). The CDR3 is 15 amino acids. Per the germline V gene, CDR1 is SGHTA and CDR2 is FQGNSA. Trimming took 5 bases from V and 5 from J, leaving 18 bases between them.